This T cell receptor (beta chain) was observed in a study of cytomegalovirus exposure and HLA in healthy donors (TCRdb year 2017). As for the study more broadly: An earlier analysis of some 600 of the donors reported approximately 280 Gb of sequence data and 117 million unique TCR beta sequences obtained from approximately 180 million T cells. A separate validation cohort of 100 to 150 different subjects was used in addition to the approximately 640-subject first cohort. An early release that covered fewer than 800 HLA-typed donors contained 300 to 350 gigabases of sequencing data and some 87 million unique TCR sequences. An earlier analysis of approximately 640 of the donors applied high-throughput TCR beta sequencing to assess whether each TCR beta V gene segment acted as functional or pseudogenic. Rather than drawing on any new phenotypic data, the later analysis identified candidate immune exposures from TCR beta sequences and the way those sequences occurred across donors. The aim of the study was to test whether cataloging public T cell receptors could identify signatures of past pathogen exposure. All discovery cohort repertoires had been generated on a single sequencing platform. High-throughput TCR immunosequencing, statistical association of individual TCRs with disease status, and machine learning were combined to predict cytomegalovirus infection status. The number of typed donors differed by locus: roughly 629-640 for A, B, C, DRB1 and DQB1; some 540 for DQA1; 606 for DPA1; and roughly 490 for DPB1. Five DR-DQ haplotypes were handled as single units for association and clustering because linkage in the cohort was strong. Donor age, sex, ethnicity and CMV serostatus were collected together with the repertoire data. Class I and class II HLA loci were covered by the typing at four-digit resolution. Using immunosequencing, the study profiled T cell repertoires from 640 or so subjects and related those repertoires to cytomegalovirus serostatus. A later genetic analysis used genome-wide SNP genotypes for about 65% of the 666 donors, treating that subset as a discovery cohort. Among about 370 genotyped donors of the cohort, an average of around 250,000 unique TCR beta nucleotide sequences was sequenced per donor, of which 15% to 20% were non-productive. A later analysis re-examined previously published TCR beta repertoires from more than 550 donors and added high-resolution HLA genotyping to investigate patterns of TCR occurrence. Among the approximately 420 genotyped donors, around 79% belonged to the genetic ancestry cluster associated with self-reported Caucasian donors.

Germline trimming amounts to 6 bases on V and 0 bases on J, with 5 as the count of junction bases outside the gene matches. Measured from the cysteine to the phenylalanine, the CDR3 is 15 residues long. Just the 45-base CDR3 DNA is kept, in frame starting at base 1. CDR1 and CDR2 are drawn from the germline V gene (reference sequence): LNHDA, SQIVND. In total, 500 to 700 healthy bone marrow donors made up the cohort. At the time of sampling, all cohort members were nominally healthy, though unrecorded immune exposures were likely present. The donor tested CMV seronegative, placing the donor among the 350 or so seronegative members of the cohort. A peripheral blood sample was provided by each donor, and peripheral blood mononuclear cells were used for TCR beta sequencing. The Qiagen DNeasy Blood Extraction Kit was used to extract genomic DNA from the blood cell samples. On the study overall, not on this receptor specifically: Specific HLA alleles were associated with 16,951 TCR beta sequences at a false discovery rate of 0.05 in a later analysis. A later genetic analysis associated a missense DCLRE1C variant with V-gene and J-gene trimming of TCR beta chains, and an independent cohort replicated the association. Roughly uniform sequencing depth across donors was assumed in presence/absence analyses, although this assumption may not hold. Some IMGT-functional V segments, including TRBV6-2 and TRBV6-3, could not be distinguished by the 87-base-pair reads and were therefore excluded. The earlier analysis of some 540 of the donors excluded some 16 rarely observed V segments, including chromosome 9 orphons, because counts were too low. The study listed 164 TCR beta chains as associated with cytomegalovirus. When HLA alleles, especially DR and DQ, strongly co-occurred, TCR associations were difficult to assign to individual alleles. According to a later analysis, most CMV-associated TCR beta chains appeared to be HLA-restricted, and the HLA associations seemed to be driven largely by CMV exposure. Only TCR beta chains were sequenced in this cohort, and the absence of alpha or paired-chain data limited detectable features. Cytomegalovirus status was reported to be diagnosed by the classifier with high specificity and sensitivity in both the original and validation cohorts. Most TCR sequences were observed very rarely across donors, whereas some public TCRs were present in many individuals. Compared with equally common non-associated chains, HLA-associated TCR beta chains in a later analysis were more clonally expanded and had lower generation probabilities. A few of the identified cytomegalovirus-associated TCR beta chains were confirmed in vitro to be specific for cytomegalovirus antigens. In a later genetic analysis, fewer N-insertions in productive TCRs were reported among donors in an Asian-associated ancestry cluster than the approximately 630-donor mean. Correlated functional status among segregating V segments might reflect linkage disequilibrium, but an unknown experimental factor could not be ruled out. The authors suggested that the approach could potentially be extended to other disease states and immunological phenotypes. Because HLA typing was unavailable for some donors at each locus, only the typed subset was used in association tests. A cluster of highly shared sequence variants was judged likely to represent a technical artifact of the sequencing pipeline. A later analysis reported that several top co-occurrence clusters appeared linked to parvovirus B19, influenza, CMV and Epstein-Barr virus. Immune exposure information for the cohort was limited to CMV serostatus. In a later analysis, TCR association rates were found to vary across HLA loci, with the most associated TCRs seen for DRB1 alleles and the fewest for HLA-C alleles. A further reported finding was that TCR beta sequences accurately predicted the HLA-A and HLA-B alleles for most subjects in the first cohort. In an earlier analysis of over 550 of the donors, most TCR beta V segments were observed in productive rearrangements about 87% or about 30% of the time, broadly matching IMGT annotations.

Receptor amplification or capture employed the immunoSEQ multiplex PCR assay. The multiplex PCR relied on a mix of 60 forward primers for TCR Vbeta segments and 13 reverse primers for TCR Jbeta segments. The CDR3 region of rearranged TCR beta genes was amplified from genomic DNA by a multiplex PCR assay. On the Illumina HiSeq System, the amplified TCR beta libraries were sequenced as 87-base-pair reads. The authors' analysis ran thus. A later analysis tallied 75 million to 85 million unique TCR beta chains across the approximately 670 repertoires, and some 12 million of those chains were shared by two or more donors. Raw reads were error-corrected and collapsed into unique sequences with a nearest-neighbor algorithm that merged closely related sequences to remove PCR and sequencing errors. To assign V, D and J gene segments, CDR3 sequences were aligned to IMGT reference sequences. For a sequence to be retained, a match of at least six nucleotides was required to both a V gene segment and a J gene segment. A rearrangement counted as productive if the CDR3 had no stop codons and remained in frame with V and J, and every other rearrangement counted as non-productive. CDR3 was defined by IMGT convention, running from the second conserved V-encoded cysteine to the conserved J-encoded phenylalanine. The earlier analysis of 450 to 750 of the donors excluded any sequence lacking an unambiguous match to a single V gene segment. An earlier analysis of 500 to 600 of the donors classified V segments as functional when productive rearrangements were above 56.7% and as segregating when the standard deviation between donors was above 5%. A statistical classification framework was built for diagnosing cytomegalovirus status from the catalog of TCR beta chain sequences. A later analysis assigned V and J genes by comparing TCR nucleotide sequences with IMGT/GENE-DB human TR gene sequences. A later analysis assigned CDR3 sequences and most-parsimonious VDJ recombination scenarios with the TCRdist pipeline. In a later analysis, each TCR beta chain was defined by its CDR3 amino acid sequence together with its V-gene family, and reads lacking a unique V-gene family were excluded. To address suspected cross-contamination and a sequencing artifact, a later analysis removed approximately 600 highly shared, low-generation-probability nucleotide sequences. For each public chain, a later analysis derived a clonal expansion index from normalized ranks of inferred template counts within each repertoire. A later analysis computed generation probabilities with a VDJ recombination model fitted to out-of-frame rearrangements, and checked the results against IGoR. In a later analysis, TCR-TCR, TCR-HLA and TCR-CMV co-occurrence was scored with hypergeometric tests, and a repertoire-size bias correction was applied to TCR pairs. A later analysis estimated false discovery rates by permuting HLA or CMV assignments 20 times. In a later analysis, co-occurring TCRs were grouped using DBSCAN, with TCRdist sequence similarity added in when clustering inside HLA-allele-positive subsets. For co-occurrence clustering, repertoires with fewer than 30,000 or more than 120,000 public chains were excluded, along with roughly 5 repertoires with anomalous nucleotide sharing. The source is immuneACCESS, and TCRdb retained only in-frame sequences with V and J called. Part of the clones is not carried over; for the studies checked, unresolved V genes explain less than half of this, and the remainder is unexplained. V, J and clone size are taken as reported in that table, and D and trimming were inferred from the DNA itself. Across this sample there are 190,000 or so clones, with less than 85% seen only once. About 0.64% of the sample comes from the top ten.

Worth noting for this clone: No antigen is known for it. No base-level quality is on record; no much larger clone is a single base apart.

The receptor was derived from a boy aged 5-17 years in good health and CMV-seronegative. The V and J segments used are TRBV19 and TRBJ1-5; a stretch of 7 junction bases matches TRBD1. The sample taken for sequencing was PBMCs. The CDR3 region has the sequence CASRGQVYSNQPQHF. The DNA sequence follows: TGTGCCAGTAGAGGACAGGTCTATAGCAATCAGCCCCAGCATTTT.